These 25 T cell receptor beta chains were sequenced from one sample in a study of regulatory T cells in long-lasting Graves disease. Library construction for TCR beta used iRepertoire HTBI primers and Arm-PCR of CDR3 regions. TCRdb reprocessed the multiplex PCR reads via MiXCR and lists one record per CDR3 protein. This table has 400,000 or so distinct CDR3 sequences, roughly 20% appearing once. The time point was: persistent/refractory GD, antithyroid drugs over 5 years with positive TRAb. RNA from PBMCs was the source of the TCR library. Specimen: peripheral blood mononuclear cells (PBMCs), collected when the disease was refractory, from a patient treated with antithyroid drugs. The receptor set was obtained from a female donor with Graves disease.

The gene calls are TRBV18 and TRBJ2-7; 7 bases are shared with TRBD1. The trim removed 5 bases at V and 2 bases at J, leaving 9 bases unmatched. There are 15 residues in the CDR3. Germline CDR1 KGHSH, CDR2 LQKENI. In DNA, the CDR3 is TGTGCCAGCTCATTCGCACAGGGGCCCCCCTACGAGCAGTACTTC. Protein product: CASSFAQGPPYEQYF.

In regard to this clonotype: Its ends do not fully match the called genes, so a read error is possible. This rearrangement joins TRBV10-3 to TRBJ1-1, with D unclear. CDR3 length: 14 residues. Per the germline V gene, CDR1 is ENHRY and CDR2 is SYGVKD. CDR3 in DNA: TGTGCCATCAGTGATGGGCGCCGGAACGCTGAAGCTTTCTTT. Its translation is CAISDGRRNAEAFF.

This chain joins TRBV5-1 and TRBJ1-6; D not resolved. The V end lost 2 bases, the J end lost 12 bases, and 12 bases lay between the germline ends. Per the germline V gene, CDR1 is SGHRS and CDR2 is YFSETQ. This CDR3 has 13 amino acids. The CDR3 bases are TGCGCCAGCAGCTTAACTTCAGGAGGACCCCTCCACTTT. Protein: CASSLTSGGPLHF.

V usage is TRBV6-5 and J usage is TRBJ2-7, with D perhaps matching TRBD1 (6 bases). The V end lost 0 bases, the J end lost 0 bases, and 15 bases lay between the germline ends. From germline, CDR1 is MNHEY and CDR2 SVGAGI. The CDR3 spans 17 residues. The CDR3 DNA reads as TGTGCCAGCAGTTACTCCCCGACAGGAAGGGGCTCCTACGAGCAGTACTTC. Its protein is CASSYSPTGRGSYEQYF.

This rearrangement joins TRBV5-1 to TRBJ1-1; tentatively, D is TRBD1 (5 bases). This CDR3 region has 17 residues. Germline V lookup: CDR1 SGHRS, CDR2 YFSETQ. Trimming cost V 0 bases and J 0 bases, with 15 bases left between them. This CDR3 reads CASSLAGDARLNTEAFF. CDR3 bases: TGCGCCAGCAGCTTGGCGGGGGACGCCCGGCTGAACACTGAAGCTTTCTTT.

The V call is TRBV7-9, the J call TRBJ2-1; 7 nucleotides agree with TRBD2. The CDR3 has 14 residues. Losses at the gene ends were 5 bases for V and 6 bases for J; bases not matched to a gene: 7. Germline assignment: CDR1 SEHNR and CDR2 FQNEAQ (reference sequence). The CDR3 nucleotides read TGTGCCAGCAGCATACTTTGGACTAGCAATGAGCAGTTCTTC. As protein: CASSILWTSNEQFF.

This clonotype was observed at least ten times. The chain has TRBV4-1 and TRBJ2-1; a weak D match, TRBD2 (6 bases). There are 18 residues in the CDR3. V was pared by 0 bases and J by 2 bases, with 17 bases between. Germline V gene data show CDR1 as MGHRA and CDR2 as YSYEKL. The CDR3 sequence is CASSQDIGGVLTYNEQFF. The CDR3, as DNA: TGCGCCAGCAGCCAAGATATAGGAGGGGTCCTTACCTACAATGAGCAGTTCTTC.

This clonotype was observed a handful of times. The V gene is TRBV6-2 or TRBV6-3, the J gene TRBJ2-2, with D unclear. V lost 0 bases and J lost 7, with 6 bases in between. Germline CDR1 MNHEY, CDR2 SVGEGT. This CDR3 comprises 13 residues. The CDR3 spells CASSYSSGGELFF. In DNA, the CDR3 is TGTGCCAGCAGTTACTCGAGTGGCGGGGAGCTGTTTTTT.

This clonotype was recorded many times. The chain uses TRBV3-1 and TRBJ1-1, with TRBD1 matching over 7 bases. Germline V gives CDR1 LGHDT, CDR2 YNNKEL (reference sequence). V trimming: 1 base; J trimming: 2 bases; junction bases outside the gene matches: 10. The CDR3 loop spans 17 amino acids. CDR3 nucleotides: TGTGCCAGCAGCCAAGGTTTAGTGGACAGGACAAACACTGAAGCTTTCTTT. It yields the protein CASSQGLVDRTNTEAFF.

There are many counts of this clonotype. The rearrangement joins TRBV11-1 to TRBJ1-4; the match to TRBD1 covers 10 bases. Germline CDR1 is SGHAT and CDR2 is FQDESV (reference sequence). V gave up 4 bases and J gave up 8 bases; unmatched junction bases: 7. CDR3 size: 15 residues. CDR3 sequence: CASSSRDRGREKLFF. CDR3 bases: TGTGCCAGCAGCTCACGGGACAGGGGACGCGAAAAACTGTTTTTT.

The J gene is TRBJ2-1, the V gene TRBV12-3 or TRBV12-4; tentatively, D is TRBD1 (6 bases). V was pared by 6 bases and J by 8 bases, with 17 bases between. The CDR3 totals 14 residues. The CDR3 sequence is CASSPTGALDEQFF. CDR3 coding DNA: TGTGCCAGCAGCCCGACAGGTGCCCTGGATGAGCAGTTCTTC.

This clonotype has at least ten counts. V and J are TRBV12-3 or TRBV12-4 and TRBJ2-2; D is unclear. Trimming took 0 bases from V and 3 from J, leaving 8 bases between them. The CDR3 spans 15 residues. The CDR3 loop reads CASSLAQSYTGELFF. CDR3 nucleotides: TGTGCCAGCAGTTTAGCGCAGAGTTACACCGGGGAGCTGTTTTTT.

The sample holds a few counts of this clonotype. The chain uses TRBV4-1 and TRBJ2-7; D uncertain. The CDR3 sequence is 15 residues long. Germline V gives CDR1 MGHRA, CDR2 YSYEKL. Between the trimmed V and J ends, which lost 3 bases and 5 bases, there was a span of 17 bases. The CDR3 loop reads CASSHLDWPVDEQYF. DNA for the CDR3: TGCGCCAGCAGCCACCTAGACTGGCCAGTCGACGAGCAGTACTTC.

This clonotype was seen only a few times. Germline is not matched at one junction end, which may reflect a read error. This chain links TRBV10-3 with TRBJ2-5; D might be TRBD1 or TRBD2, each matching 5 bases. The CDR3 consists of 13 residues. Germline CDR1 ENHRY, CDR2 SYGVKD. The CDR3 DNA is TGTGCCATCAAGGGACGGACCCAAGGGACCCAGTACTTC. As protein: CAIKGRTQGTQYF.

In this sample, this clonotype turned up many times. The rearrangement links TRBV7-2 to TRBJ1-1; the D is unclear. Trimming removed 1 base at V and 1 base at J, with 10 bases between. From germline, CDR1 is SGHTA and CDR2 FQGNSA. The CDR3 length is 15 residues. The CDR3 region has the DNA TGTGCCAGCAGCTTAGTAGGAGGAGCGAACACTGAAGCTTTCTTT. Translation gives CASSLVGGANTEAFF.

The CDR3 loop is CASSFYSGDDSEQYF. The CDR3 DNA sequence: TGTGCCAGCAGCTTCTATAGCGGGGATGATAGCGAGCAGTACTTC. This sequence joins TRBV27 and TRBJ2-7; 8 nucleotides agree with TRBD2. CDR1 and CDR2 from the germline V gene are MNHEY and SMNVEV (reference sequence). V gave up 6 bases and J gave up 6 bases; unmatched junction bases: 13. This CDR3 spans 15 amino acids.

A few counts support this clonotype. V gene TRBV4-3 combines with J gene TRBJ1-6, with 8 positions matching TRBD1. V lost 1 base to trimming and J lost 10 bases; unmatched junction nucleotides: 6. CDR1 is LGHNA and CDR2 is YSLEER in the germline V gene. The length of the CDR3 is 15 residues. The CDR3 bases are TGCGCCAGCAGCCAAGTCCCAGGGGGCAACTCACCCCTCCACTTT. Translating it yields CASSQVPGGNSPLHF.

The table lists this clonotype with a few counts. The J gene is TRBJ2-3, the V gene TRBV20-1; perhaps D is TRBD1 or TRBD2 (5 bases each). The CDR3 extends over 15 amino acids. V was cut by 3 bases and J by 6 bases, with 19 bases left in between. From germline, CDR1 is DFQATT and CDR2 SNEGSKA (reference sequence). The chain's CDR3 is CSASFRDGGGDTQYF. The CDR3 DNA follows: TGCAGTGCTAGTTTCCGGGACGGCGGCGGGGATACGCAGTATTTT.

This clonotype was detected a few times. The chain is built from TRBV28 and TRBJ1-4; TRBD1 might be the D (5 bases). Trimming took off 6 bases at V and 5 bases at J, with 22 bases between the two ends. This CDR3 region has 17 residues. CDR1 MDHEN and CDR2 SYDVKM come from the germline V gene. CDR3 protein: CASSNLDTGSANEKLFF. Here the CDR3 DNA reads TGTGCCAGCAGCAATCTGGACACGGGGAGTGCAAATGAAAAACTGTTTTTT.

This clonotype was counted ten times or more. This chain uses TRBV10-3 with TRBJ1-5, with 10 bases that match TRBD1. Per the germline V gene, CDR1 is ENHRY and CDR2 is SYGVKD. The CDR3 totals 15 residues. V lost 11 bases to trimming and J lost 1 base; unmatched junction nucleotides: 8. CDR3 nucleotides: TGTGCCGCGGGGACAGGGGAGGTGAGCAATCAGCCCCAGCATTTT. Protein: CAAGTGEVSNQPQHF.

The chain uses TRBV24-1 and TRBJ2-2; no clear D gene. V was cut by 6 bases and J by 4 bases, with 5 bases left in between. The CDR3 has 12 residues. Germline CDR1 KGHDR, CDR2 SFDVKD. The CDR3 reads CATSRITGELFF. The CDR3 nucleotides read TGTGCCACCAGTAGGATCACCGGGGAGCTGTTTTTT.

This clonotype has just a few counts. V is TRBV20-1 and J is TRBJ2-7; 9 nucleotides line up with TRBD2. Trimming cost V 2 bases and J 2 bases; bases outside gene matches: 19. The CDR3 consists of 19 residues. Germline CDR1 reads DFQATT; CDR2 reads SNEGSKA (reference sequence). CDR3 loop: CSARLAGSKGSFTTYEQYF. For the CDR3, the DNA is TGCAGTGCTAGACTAGCGGGATCAAAAGGGTCTTTTACTACCTACGAGCAGTACTTC.

This clonotype was recorded many times. This chain joins TRBV7-2 and TRBJ1-4; tentatively, D is TRBD1 (5 bases). The CDR3 has 16 amino acids. The germline V gene encodes CDR1 SGHTA and CDR2 FQGNSA. V was cut by 5 bases and J by 0 bases, with 13 bases left in between. The CDR3 DNA sequence: TGTGCCAGCAGCCGCGACAGAGATGCAACTAATGAAAAACTGTTTTTT. Protein product: CASSRDRDATNEKLFF.

This clonotype showed up many times. The V and J genes are TRBV27 and TRBJ1-4; D uncertain. The CDR3 is 14 residues long. CDR1 MNHEY and CDR2 SMNVEV come from the germline V gene (reference sequence). Between the trimmed V and J ends, which lost 3 bases and 5 bases, there was a span of 10 bases. The CDR3 loop is CASSLFYTNEKLFF. CDR3 coding DNA: TGTGCCAGCAGTTTGTTCTACACCAATGAAAAACTGTTTTTT.

This chain connects TRBV14 to TRBJ1-2, with D hard to call. The CDR3 loop spans 14 amino acids. In germline, CDR1 is SGHDN, CDR2 FVKESK. The V end lost 2 bases, the J end lost 2 bases, and 9 bases lay between the germline ends. The CDR3 here is CASSQLGVNYGYTF. The CDR3, as DNA: TGTGCCAGCAGCCAATTGGGAGTGAACTATGGCTACACCTTC.